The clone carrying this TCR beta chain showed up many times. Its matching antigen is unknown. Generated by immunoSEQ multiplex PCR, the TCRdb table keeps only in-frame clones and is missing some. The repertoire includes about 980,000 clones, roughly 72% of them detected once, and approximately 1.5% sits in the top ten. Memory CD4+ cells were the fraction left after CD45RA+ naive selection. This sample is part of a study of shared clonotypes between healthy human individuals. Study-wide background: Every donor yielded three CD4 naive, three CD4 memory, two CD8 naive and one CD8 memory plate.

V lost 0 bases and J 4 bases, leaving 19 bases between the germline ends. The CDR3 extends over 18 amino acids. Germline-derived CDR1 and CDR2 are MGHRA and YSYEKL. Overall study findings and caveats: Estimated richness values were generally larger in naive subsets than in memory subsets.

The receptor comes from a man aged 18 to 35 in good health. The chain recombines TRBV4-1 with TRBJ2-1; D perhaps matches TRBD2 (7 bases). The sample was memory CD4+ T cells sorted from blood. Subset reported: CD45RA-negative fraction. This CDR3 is CASSQDSRLAGAYNEQFF. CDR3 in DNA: TGCGCCAGCAGCCAAGATAGCCGTCTCGCGGGGGCTTACAATGAGCAGTTCTTC.